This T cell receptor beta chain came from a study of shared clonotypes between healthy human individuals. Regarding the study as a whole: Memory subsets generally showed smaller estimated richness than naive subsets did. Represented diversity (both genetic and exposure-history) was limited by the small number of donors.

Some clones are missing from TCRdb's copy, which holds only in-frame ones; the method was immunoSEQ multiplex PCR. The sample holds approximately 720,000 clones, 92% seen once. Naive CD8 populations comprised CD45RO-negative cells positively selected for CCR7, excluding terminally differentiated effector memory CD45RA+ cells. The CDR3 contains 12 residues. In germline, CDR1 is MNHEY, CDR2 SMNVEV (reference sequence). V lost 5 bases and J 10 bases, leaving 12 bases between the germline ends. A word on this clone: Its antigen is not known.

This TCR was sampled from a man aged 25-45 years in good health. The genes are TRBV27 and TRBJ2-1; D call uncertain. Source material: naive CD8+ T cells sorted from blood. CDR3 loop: CASSKPLGEQFF. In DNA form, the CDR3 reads TGTGCCAGCAGTAAACCCCTCGGGGAGCAGTTCTTC.